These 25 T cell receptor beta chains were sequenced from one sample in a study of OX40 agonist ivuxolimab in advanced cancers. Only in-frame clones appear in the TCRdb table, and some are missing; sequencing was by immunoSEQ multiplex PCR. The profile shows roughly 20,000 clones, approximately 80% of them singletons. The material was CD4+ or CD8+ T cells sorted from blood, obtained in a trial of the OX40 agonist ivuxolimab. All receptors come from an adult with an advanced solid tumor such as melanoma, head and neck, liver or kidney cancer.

CDR3 coding DNA: TGTGCCAGCAGTATCACGACAGCGGGTCGCTCCGAGCAGTACTTC. It specifies CASSITTAGRSEQYF. The chain couples TRBV28 to TRBJ2-7, with D possibly TRBD2 on 6 matching bases. This CDR3 has 15 residues. The V gene lost 5 bases and the J gene lost 6 bases, with 20 bases spanning the gap. The germline V gene has CDR1 MDHEN and CDR2 SYDVKM.

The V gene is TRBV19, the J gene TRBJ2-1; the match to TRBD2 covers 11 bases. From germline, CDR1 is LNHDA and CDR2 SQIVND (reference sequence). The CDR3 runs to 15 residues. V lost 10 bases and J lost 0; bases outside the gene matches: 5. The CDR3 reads CATKTSGNSYNEQFF. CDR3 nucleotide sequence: TGTGCCACCAAGACTAGCGGGAACTCCTACAATGAGCAGTTCTTC.

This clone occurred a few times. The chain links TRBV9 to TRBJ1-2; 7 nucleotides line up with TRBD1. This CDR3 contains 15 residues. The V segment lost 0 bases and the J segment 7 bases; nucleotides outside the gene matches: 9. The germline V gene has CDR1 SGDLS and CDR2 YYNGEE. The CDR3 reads CASSVEPDRPGGYTF. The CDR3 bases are TGTGCCAGCAGCGTAGAGCCGGACAGGCCGGGTGGCTACACCTTC.

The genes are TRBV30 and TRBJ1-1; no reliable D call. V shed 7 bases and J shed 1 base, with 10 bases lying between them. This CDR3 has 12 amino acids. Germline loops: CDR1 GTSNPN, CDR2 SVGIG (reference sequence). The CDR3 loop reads CASSPENTEAFF. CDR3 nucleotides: TGTGCCTCTTCTCCTGAGAACACTGAAGCTTTCTTT.

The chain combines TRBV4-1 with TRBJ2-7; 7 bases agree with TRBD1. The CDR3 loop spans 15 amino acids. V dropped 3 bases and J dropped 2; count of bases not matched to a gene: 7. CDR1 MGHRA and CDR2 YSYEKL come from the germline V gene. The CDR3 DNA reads TGCGCCAGCAGCCATGACATCGGGACAGCCTACGAGCAGTACTTC. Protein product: CASSHDIGTAYEQYF.

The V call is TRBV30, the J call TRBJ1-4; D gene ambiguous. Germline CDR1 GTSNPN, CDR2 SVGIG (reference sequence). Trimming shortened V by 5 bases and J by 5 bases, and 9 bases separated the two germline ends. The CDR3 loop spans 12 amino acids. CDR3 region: CAWRGRNEKLFF. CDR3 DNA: TGTGCCTGGCGGGGAAGAAATGAAAAACTGTTTTTT.

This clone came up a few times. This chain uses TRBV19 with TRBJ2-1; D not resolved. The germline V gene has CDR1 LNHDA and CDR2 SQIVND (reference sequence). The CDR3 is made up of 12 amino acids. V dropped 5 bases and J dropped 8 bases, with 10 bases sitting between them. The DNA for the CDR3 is TGTGCCAGTAGTCGCTTGGGGTATGAGCAGTTCTTC. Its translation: CASSRLGYEQFF.

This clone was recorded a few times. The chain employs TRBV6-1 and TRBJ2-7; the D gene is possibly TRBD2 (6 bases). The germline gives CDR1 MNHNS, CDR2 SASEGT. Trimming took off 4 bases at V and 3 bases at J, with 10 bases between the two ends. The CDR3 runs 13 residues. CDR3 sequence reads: CASSGAGHYEQYF. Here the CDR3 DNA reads TGTGCCAGCAGTGGGGCGGGGCACTACGAGCAGTACTTC.

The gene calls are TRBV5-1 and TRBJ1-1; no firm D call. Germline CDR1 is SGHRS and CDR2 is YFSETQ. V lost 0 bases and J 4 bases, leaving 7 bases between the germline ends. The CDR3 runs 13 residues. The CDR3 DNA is TGCGCCAGCAGCTTGGGGAGTCCCACTGAAGCTTTCTTT. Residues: CASSLGSPTEAFF.

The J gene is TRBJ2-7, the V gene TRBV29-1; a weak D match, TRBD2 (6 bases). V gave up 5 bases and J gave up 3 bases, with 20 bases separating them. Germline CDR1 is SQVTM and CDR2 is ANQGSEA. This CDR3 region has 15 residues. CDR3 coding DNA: TGCAGCGTTCCTTCACCCCAGGGAGCGGGCTACGAGCAGTACTTC. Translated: CSVPSPQGAGYEQYF.

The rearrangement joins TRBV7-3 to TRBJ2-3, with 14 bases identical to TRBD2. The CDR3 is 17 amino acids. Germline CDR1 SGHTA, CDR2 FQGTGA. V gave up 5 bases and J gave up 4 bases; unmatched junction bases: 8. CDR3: CASSPKGTSGGPDTQYF. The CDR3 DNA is TGTGCCAGCAGCCCAAAAGGGACTAGCGGGGGTCCAGATACGCAGTATTTT.

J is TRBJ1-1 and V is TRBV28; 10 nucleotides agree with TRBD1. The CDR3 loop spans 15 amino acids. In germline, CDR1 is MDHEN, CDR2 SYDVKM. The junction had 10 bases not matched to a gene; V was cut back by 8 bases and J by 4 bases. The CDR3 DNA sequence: TGTGCCAGCTACCAGACAGGGGGCAGAGCCACTGAAGCTTTCTTT. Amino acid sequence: CASYQTGGRATEAFF.

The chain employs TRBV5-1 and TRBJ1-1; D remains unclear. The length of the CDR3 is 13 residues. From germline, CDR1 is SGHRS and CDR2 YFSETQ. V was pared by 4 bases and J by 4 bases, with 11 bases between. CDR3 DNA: TGCGCCAGCAGCCGGGCGGGTGGCACTGAAGCTTTCTTT. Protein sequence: CASSRAGGTEAFF.

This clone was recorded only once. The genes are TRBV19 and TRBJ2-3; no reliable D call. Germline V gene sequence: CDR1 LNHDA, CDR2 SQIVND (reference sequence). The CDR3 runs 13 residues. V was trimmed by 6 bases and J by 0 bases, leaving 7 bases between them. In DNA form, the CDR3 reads TGTGCCAGTAGGAAAAGGAGCACAGATACGCAGTATTTT. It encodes CASRKRSTDTQYF.

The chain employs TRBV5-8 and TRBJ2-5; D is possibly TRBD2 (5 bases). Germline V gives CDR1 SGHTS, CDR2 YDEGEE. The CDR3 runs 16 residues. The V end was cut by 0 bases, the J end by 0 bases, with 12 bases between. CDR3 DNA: TGTGCCAGCAGCTTGGCGCTAGCCCGAAACCAAGAGACCCAGTACTTC. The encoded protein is CASSLALARNQETQYF.

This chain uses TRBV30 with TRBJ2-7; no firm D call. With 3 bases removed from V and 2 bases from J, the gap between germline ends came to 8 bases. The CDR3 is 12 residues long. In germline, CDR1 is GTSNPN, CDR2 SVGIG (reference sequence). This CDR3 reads CAWRSSTYEQYF. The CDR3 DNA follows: TGTGCCTGGAGATCCAGTACCTACGAGCAGTACTTC. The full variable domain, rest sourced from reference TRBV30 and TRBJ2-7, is SQTIHQWPATLVQPVGSPLSLECTVEGTSNPNLYWYRQAAGRGLQLLFYSVGIGQISSEVPQNLSASRPQDRQFILSSKKLLLSDSGFYLCAWRSSTYEQYFGPGTRLTVT.

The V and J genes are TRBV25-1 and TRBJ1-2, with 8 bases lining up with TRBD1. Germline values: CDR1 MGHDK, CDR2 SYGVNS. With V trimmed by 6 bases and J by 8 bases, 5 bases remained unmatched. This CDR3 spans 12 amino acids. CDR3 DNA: TGTGCCAGCAGCCAGGGGGCAGGAGGCTACACCTTC. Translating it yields CASSQGAGGYTF.

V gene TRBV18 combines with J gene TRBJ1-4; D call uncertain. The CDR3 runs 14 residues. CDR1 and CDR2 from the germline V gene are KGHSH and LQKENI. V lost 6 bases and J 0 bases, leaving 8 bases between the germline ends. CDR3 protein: CASSPGSTNEKLFF. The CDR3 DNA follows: TGTGCCAGCTCCCCAGGTTCAACTAATGAAAAACTGTTTTTT.

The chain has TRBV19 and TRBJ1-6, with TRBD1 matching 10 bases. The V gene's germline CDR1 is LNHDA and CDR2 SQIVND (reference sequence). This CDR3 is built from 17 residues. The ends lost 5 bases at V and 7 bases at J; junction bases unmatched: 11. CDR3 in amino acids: CASSSLGQGKSNSPLHF. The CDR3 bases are TGTGCCAGTAGTTCGCTGGGACAGGGGAAATCAAATTCACCCCTCCACTTT.

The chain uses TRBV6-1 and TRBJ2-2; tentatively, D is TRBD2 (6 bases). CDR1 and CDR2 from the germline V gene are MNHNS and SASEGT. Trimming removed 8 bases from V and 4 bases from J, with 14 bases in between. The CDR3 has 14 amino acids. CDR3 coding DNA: TGTGCCAGCGCGAAGGGGAGGAGCACCGGGGAGCTGTTTTTT. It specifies CASAKGRSTGELFF.

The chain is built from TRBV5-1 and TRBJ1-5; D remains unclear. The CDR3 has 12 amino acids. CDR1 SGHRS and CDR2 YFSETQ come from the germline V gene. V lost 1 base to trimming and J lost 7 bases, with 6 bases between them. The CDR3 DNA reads TGCGCCAGCAGCTTGTCTGGACAGCCCCAGCATTTT. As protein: CASSLSGQPQHF.

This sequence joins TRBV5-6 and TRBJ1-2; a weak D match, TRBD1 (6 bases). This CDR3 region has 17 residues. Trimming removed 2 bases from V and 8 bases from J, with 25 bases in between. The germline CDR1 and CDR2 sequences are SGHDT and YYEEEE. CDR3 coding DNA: TGTGCCAGCAGCTTTGAACAGGGCCGGTTCCGGGGACGAGGCTACACCTTC. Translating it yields CASSFEQGRFRGRGYTF.

In DNA, the CDR3 is TGCGCCAGCAGTGCCGTAGGAGTAGGGGGCAATCAGCCCCAGCATTTT. Protein sequence: CASSAVGVGGNQPQHF. This chain links TRBV10-2 with TRBJ1-5, with a possible D match to TRBD1 (5 bases). Germline loops: CDR1 WSHSY, CDR2 SAAADI. V dropped 4 bases and J dropped 2 bases, with 15 bases sitting between them. The CDR3 covers 16 residues.

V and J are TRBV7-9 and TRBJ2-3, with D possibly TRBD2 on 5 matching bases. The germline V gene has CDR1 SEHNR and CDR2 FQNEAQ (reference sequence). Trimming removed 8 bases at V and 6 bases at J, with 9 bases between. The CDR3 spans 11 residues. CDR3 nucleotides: TGTGCCAGCTCGATAGCGGATACGCAGTATTTT. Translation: CASSIADTQYF.

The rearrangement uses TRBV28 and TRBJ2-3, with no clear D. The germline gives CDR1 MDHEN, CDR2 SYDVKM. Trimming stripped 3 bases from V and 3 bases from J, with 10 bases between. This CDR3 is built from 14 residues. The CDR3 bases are TGTGCCAGCAGTTTCTCGAGGCTAACAGATACGCAGTATTTT. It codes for CASSFSRLTDTQYF.